Following are 31 T cell receptor beta chains from one sample sequenced in a study of graft-versus-host responses after intestinal transplantation. The table came from immunoSEQ multiplex PCR; TCRdb's copy has only in-frame clones and leaves some out. The sample consists of approximately 7,000 clones, 69% of them appearing once. Graft samples were processed, releasing intraepithelial and lamina propria lymphocytes. The sample was ileum tissue, taken roughly eight months after intestinal transplantation. These receptors were collected from a human patient who received an intestinal transplant, so some T cells may come from the graft donor.

The DNA for the CDR3 is TGTGCCAGCAGCTTAATAAGCTTGAACACTGAAGCTTTCTTT. Translating gives CASSLISLNTEAFF. The genes are TRBV5-6 and TRBJ1-1; D remains ambiguous. The germline V and J ends were trimmed by 2 bases and 0 bases, with 8 bases remaining between them. Germline-derived CDR1 and CDR2 are SGHDT and YYEEEE. This CDR3 comprises 14 residues.

The chain carries TRBV2 and TRBJ2-5; D may be TRBD2 (7 bases). Germline V gene sequence: CDR1 SNHLY, CDR2 FYNNEI. CDR3 size: 16 residues. V lost 6 bases to trimming and J lost 3 bases, with 20 bases between them. The CDR3 sequence: CASRAAAEGGEETQYF. CDR3 DNA sequence: TGTGCCAGCAGGGCTGCTGCGGAGGGGGGGGAAGAGACCCAGTACTTC.

The rearrangement links TRBV10-3 to TRBJ2-1, with a possible D match to TRBD2 (6 bases). CDR1 is ENHRY, CDR2 SYGVKD, per germline. V lost 0 bases, J lost 0 bases, and 9 bases lay in between. CDR3 size: 16 residues. The CDR3 is CAISESTGGSYNEQFF. CDR3 bases: TGTGCCATCAGTGAGTCGACCGGGGGCTCCTACAATGAGCAGTTCTTC.

This clone was detected a few times. V and J are TRBV5-5 and TRBJ1-2, with a possible D match to TRBD1 (5 bases). The CDR3 contains 13 residues. Germline V CDR1 and CDR2: SGHKS, YYEKEE (reference sequence). V lost 2 bases to trimming and J lost 10 bases, with 15 bases between them. The DNA of the CDR3 is TGTGCCAGCAGCTTAGCAGGGTTTAACGACTACACCTTC. Protein sequence: CASSLAGFNDYTF. The variable domain in full, completed from reference TRBV5-5 and TRBJ1-2, reads DAGVTQSPTHLIKTRGQQVTLRCSPISGHKSVSWYQQVLGQGPQFIFQYYEKEERGRGNFPDRFSARQFPNYSSELNVNALLLGDSALYLCASSLAGFNDYTFGSGTRLTVV.

This rearrangement joins TRBV5-6 to TRBJ1-2; D is unclear. The V gene's germline CDR1 is SGHDT and CDR2 YYEEEE. The CDR3 is 15 residues long. Trimming stripped 2 bases from V and 0 bases from J, with 11 bases between. The CDR3 region is CASSFQRVANYGYTF. The DNA for the CDR3 is TGTGCCAGCAGCTTCCAAAGGGTAGCTAACTATGGCTACACCTTC.

V and J are TRBV4-2 and TRBJ2-3; weak D call: TRBD2 (6 bases). The germline V gene encodes CDR1 LGHNA and CDR2 YNFKEQ. The CDR3 is 16 amino acids. V lost 0 bases and J lost 2, with 12 bases in between. CDR3 nucleotides: TGTGCCAGCAGCCAAGAACGGGGGTCCTACACAGATACGCAGTATTTT. Translating it yields CASSQERGSYTDTQYF.

The chain combines TRBV4-3 with TRBJ1-6; D uncertain. CDR3 length equals 15 residues. The germline V gene has CDR1 LGHNA and CDR2 YSLEER. V shed 1 base and J shed 5 bases, with 9 bases lying between them. Written as DNA, the CDR3 is TGCGCCAGCAGCCAAGTTGTAAAGAATAATTCACCCCTCCACTTT. Protein product: CASSQVVKNNSPLHF.

The CDR3, as DNA: TGTGCCAGCAGCCAAGTACGGGGAGACACTGAAGCTTTCTTT. It yields the protein CASSQVRGDTEAFF. The chain recombines TRBV4-2 with TRBJ1-1; D not certain. Germline CDR1 is LGHNA and CDR2 is YNFKEQ. The CDR3 contains 14 residues. Trimming took off 1 base at V and 3 bases at J, with 9 bases between the two ends.

The chain combines TRBV7-6 with TRBJ1-1; TRBD1 agrees at 8 bases. Germline V CDR1 and CDR2: SGHVS, FNYEAQ. Germline trimming cut 3 bases from V and 6 bases from J; bases unmatched to any gene: 3. This CDR3 spans 13 amino acids. Here the CDR3 reads CASSFDRGSEAFF. The CDR3 DNA sequence: TGTGCCAGCAGCTTCGACAGGGGATCTGAAGCTTTCTTT. Complete variable domain (other parts from reference TRBV7-6 and TRBJ1-1): GAGVSQSPRYKVTKRGQDVALRCDPISGHVSLYWYRQALGQGPEFLTYFNYEAQQDKSGLPNDRFSAERPEGSISTLTIQRTEQRDSAMYRCASSFDRGSEAFFGQGTRLTVV.

The chain carries TRBV7-2 and TRBJ1-5; D remains ambiguous. The CDR3 consists of 15 residues. CDR1 SGHTA and CDR2 FQGNSA come from the germline V gene. Trimming removed 1 base from V and 2 bases from J, with 9 bases in between. The DNA of the CDR3 is TGTGCCAGCAGCTTAGGAGGGCTGGGCAATCAGCCCCAGCATTTT. Its translation is CASSLGGLGNQPQHF.

The CDR3 DNA is TGTGCCTGGAGTTCTCAGGGGGTGGCCAATCAGCCCCAGCATTTT. Translating it yields CAWSSQGVANQPQHF. This chain connects TRBV30 to TRBJ1-5, with 7 bases lining up with TRBD1. Germline V gene sequence: CDR1 GTSNPN, CDR2 SVGIG (reference sequence). The CDR3 covers 15 residues. V was clipped by 2 bases and J by 3 bases; unmatched bases: 7.

The chain employs TRBV5-4 and TRBJ1-2, with D possibly matching TRBD1 (5 bases). V was shortened by 4 bases and J by 2 bases, with 15 bases between the two germline ends. Germline CDR1 SGHNT, CDR2 YYREEE (reference sequence). The CDR3 sequence is 15 residues long. CDR3 loop: CASSPGTGENYGYTF. As DNA, the CDR3 is TGTGCCAGCAGCCCCGGTACAGGTGAAAACTATGGCTACACCTTC.

The rearrangement joins TRBV5-3 to TRBJ1-6, with 7 nucleotides matching TRBD1. TRBV5-3 is recorded as an ORF, its role being uncertain. V shed 10 bases, J shed 7 bases, and the junction held 8 bases outside the gene matches. This CDR3 region has 13 residues. Written as DNA, the CDR3 is TGTGCCGTCTCGACAGGGTGGAATTCACCCCTCCACTTT. Its protein product is CAVSTGWNSPLHF.

The chain employs TRBV10-3 and TRBJ1-3, with unresolved D. Germline V gives CDR1 ENHRY, CDR2 SYGVKD. V gave up 7 bases and J gave up 0 bases, with 10 bases separating them. The CDR3 runs 14 residues. Here the CDR3 DNA reads TGTGCCATCAAACTTGCGAGCTCTGGAAACACCATATATTTT. It encodes CAIKLASSGNTIYF.

A single count supports this clone. The rearrangement links TRBV18 to TRBJ1-1, with D perhaps TRBD1 (6 bases). The CDR3 runs to 14 residues. Trimming left V 0 bases short and J 11 bases short, with 16 bases between. Germline assignment: CDR1 KGHSH and CDR2 LQKENI. The CDR3 region is CASSPPVGPGAAFF. CDR3 DNA: TGTGCCAGCTCACCACCGGTCGGTCCAGGGGCGGCTTTCTTT.

This clone was detected only a few times. The chain is built from TRBV5-1 and TRBJ1-4; the D is unclear. Trimming removed 1 base at V and 5 bases at J, with 9 bases between. This CDR3 spans 14 amino acids. Looked up from germline, CDR1 is SGHRS and CDR2 is YFSETQ. This CDR3 reads CASSLLGRNEKLFF. The CDR3 DNA reads as TGCGCCAGCAGCTTGTTGGGTCGCAATGAAAAACTGTTTTTT.

The chain uses TRBV1 and TRBJ1-1. TRBV1 is designated a pseudogene. CDR3 length equals 14 residues. The CDR3 DNA is TGCACCAGCAGCCAAGGGGGCGGGGATACTGAAGCTTTCTTT. Translating gives CTSSQGGGDTEAFF.

The chain is built from TRBV11-3 and TRBJ1-2; 7 nucleotides line up with TRBD1. J lost 7 bases, V lost 3 bases, and 8 bases had no gene match. This CDR3 is 14 amino acids long. Germline assignment: CDR1 SGHNT and CDR2 YENEEA. The DNA of the CDR3 is TGTGCCAGCAGCTTGGTCCAGGGGGTTGGTGGCTACACCTTC. Protein sequence: CASSLVQGVGGYTF.

This clone showed up just a few times. The chain carries TRBV5-1 and TRBJ2-1; D possibly corresponds to TRBD2 (6 bases). V dropped 0 bases and J dropped 3 bases, with 19 bases sitting between them. Germline lookup yields CDR1 SGHRS and CDR2 YFSETQ. CDR3 length: 18 residues. As DNA, the CDR3 is TGCGCCAGCAGCTTGGACGGGGGAGGACCCGTTGTCTACAATGAGCAGTTCTTC. Translated, it gives CASSLDGGGPVVYNEQFF.

The genes are TRBV30 and TRBJ2-5; 9 nucleotides match TRBD2. V was clipped by 3 bases and J by 6 bases; unmatched bases: 14. The CDR3 sequence is 16 residues long. In germline, CDR1 is GTSNPN, CDR2 SVGIG (reference sequence). DNA for the CDR3: TGTGCCTGGAGGCGCCTAGTGGGCGGGGGGGGACAGACCCAGTACTTC. It specifies CAWRRLVGGGGQTQYF.

This clone was counted once. The rearrangement links TRBV7-8 to TRBJ2-1; 9 bases fit TRBD2. Germline V gene sequence: CDR1 SGHVS, CDR2 FQNEAQ. The CDR3 runs 15 residues. The junction had 10 bases not matched to a gene; V was cut back by 5 bases and J by 8 bases. The chain's CDR3 is CASSPKMSSGDEQFF. CDR3 nucleotide sequence: TGTGCCAGCAGCCCCAAGATGTCTAGCGGGGATGAGCAGTTCTTC. Using reference TRBV7-8 and TRBJ2-1 for the parts outside the CDR3, the full variable domain is GAGVSQSPRYKVAKRGQDVALRCDPISGHVSLFWYQQALGQGPEFLTYFQNEAQLDKSGLPSDRFFAERPEGSVSTLKIQRTQQEDSAVYLCASSPKMSSGDEQFFGPGTRLTVL.

This rearrangement joins TRBV6-6 to TRBJ2-7, with 11 bases that match TRBD1. Trimming at V came to 2 bases and at J to 3 bases, leaving 6 bases not matched to a gene. The CDR3 spans 16 residues. Germline V lookup: CDR1 MNHNY, CDR2 SVGAGI (reference sequence). CDR3 bases: TGTGCCAGCAGTTACGCGGGACAGGGGGGTTTCTACGAGCAGTACTTC. Protein: CASSYAGQGGFYEQYF.

The chain couples TRBV5-1 to TRBJ2-3, with a tentative D call TRBD2 (7 bases). V was clipped by 4 bases and J by 2 bases, with 11 bases between them. This CDR3 has 14 amino acids. The germline gives CDR1 SGHRS, CDR2 YFSETQ. The chain's CDR3 is CASSLGGPTDTQYF. In DNA, the CDR3 is TGCGCCAGCAGCCTCGGGGGGCCCACAGATACGCAGTATTTT.

By share of the sample, this clone is large. Additional DNA sequences in this sample encode the identical CDR3. J is TRBJ2-7 and V is TRBV7-6; the match to TRBD1 covers 8 bases. The V and J ends lost 3 bases and 4 bases, in that order; junction bases with no gene match: 2. The germline V gene has CDR1 SGHVS and CDR2 FNYEAQ. This CDR3 region has 13 residues. The CDR3 DNA reads TGTGCCAGCAGCTTCAGACAGGGGTACGAGCAGTACGTC. It codes for CASSFRQGYEQYV.

The rearrangement links TRBV6-6 to TRBJ2-4; D gene uncertain. Germline CDR1 reads MNHNY; CDR2 reads SVGAGI (reference sequence). This CDR3 region has 16 residues. Between the trimmed V and J ends, which lost 2 bases and 0 bases, there was a span of 11 bases. The CDR3 region has the DNA TGTGCCAGCAGTTACAGGGCAGAACTAGCCAAAAACATTCAGTACTTC. It encodes CASSYRAELAKNIQYF.

The J gene is TRBJ2-1, the V gene TRBV4-3, with a weak D call TRBD2 (6 bases). CDR3 length: 16 amino acids. Trimming removed 1 base from V and 4 bases from J, with 14 bases in between. The germline V gene has CDR1 LGHNA and CDR2 YSLEER. In nucleotides, the CDR3 is TGCGCCAGCAGCCAAGTAGTAGCGGACCTATACAATGAGCAGTTCTTC. This sequence encodes CASSQVVADLYNEQFF.

This sequence joins TRBV11-2 and TRBJ1-2, with TRBD1 matching over 7 bases. The junction had 8 bases not matched to a gene; V was cut back by 3 bases and J by 7 bases. This CDR3 comprises 14 residues. The germline gives CDR1 SGHAT, CDR2 FQNNGV. In DNA, the CDR3 is TGTGCCAGCAGCTTGGTCCAGGGGGTTGGTGGCTACACCTTC. It codes for CASSLVQGVGGYTF. The full variable domain, with the rest looked up from reference TRBV11-2 and TRBJ1-2, is EAGVAQSPRYKIIEKRQSVAFWCNPISGHATLYWYQQILGQGPKLLIQFQNNGVVDDSQLPKDRFSAERLKGVDSTLKIQPAKLEDSAVYLCASSLVQGVGGYTFGSGTRLTVV.

The V and J genes are TRBV28 and TRBJ2-7; D is possibly TRBD1 or TRBD2 (5 bases each). Germline values: CDR1 MDHEN, CDR2 SYDVKM. This CDR3 has 17 amino acids. V was shortened by 7 bases and J by 2 bases, with 24 bases between the two germline ends. The DNA of the CDR3 is TGTGCCAGCATCTCCCCCCCGGGGCTTCAAGCTCCCTACGAGCAGTACGTC. Translation gives CASISPPGLQAPYEQYV.

The sample holds a few counts of this clone. The rearrangement uses TRBV6-5 and TRBJ2-1, with D maybe TRBD1 (5 bases). The CDR3 has 15 residues. Between the trimmed V and J ends, which lost 2 bases and 4 bases, there was a span of 12 bases. Germline V gene lookup returns CDR1 MNHEY and CDR2 SVGAGI. CDR3 amino acids: CASSYGAGPYNEQFF. For the CDR3, the DNA is TGTGCCAGCAGTTACGGGGCAGGGCCTTACAATGAGCAGTTCTTC.

The chain has TRBV5-4 and TRBJ2-3, with TRBD2 identical over 10 bases. Per germline, CDR1 SGHNT and CDR2 YYREEE (reference sequence). Unmatched junction bases numbered 10, after V lost 1 base and J lost 2 bases. The CDR3 is 18 amino acids. The CDR3 DNA follows: TGTGCCAGCAGCTTGACTAGCGGGGAAGGTTGGGACACAGATACGCAGTATTTT. Translated, it gives CASSLTSGEGWDTDTQYF.

The chain carries TRBV6-1 and TRBJ1-2; D is perhaps TRBD1 (6 bases). CDR1 and CDR2 (germline): MNHNS, SASEGT. This CDR3 is built from 13 residues. Deletions cut 5 bases from V and 2 bases from J, with 9 bases between. CDR3 sequence (DNA): TGTGCCAGCAGTCCGGACAGAAACTATGGCTACACCTTC. Its protein product is CASSPDRNYGYTF.